This record concerns one T cell receptor beta chain sequence. No antigen is known for it. This sample is drawn from a study of prognosis after radiotherapy for stage I lung cancer. V was pared by 3 bases and J by 2 bases, with 16 bases between. Germline V CDR1 and CDR2: SGHRS, YFSETQ. This CDR3 spans 16 amino acids. Study outcomes and limitations: There were reportedly differences in TRBV and TRBJ gene usage between patients with and without metastases.

Genomic DNA provided the template from which TCR beta CDR3 was amplified by two-round multiplex PCR. Specific primers for each TRBV and TRBJ gene were what first-round PCR used. TCRdb redid the calling of the multiplex PCR reads with MiXCR, one entry per CDR3 protein. This repertoire shows approximately 26,000 distinct CDR3 sequences, approximately 39% found once; its top ten account for roughly 21%. The V gene is TRBV5-1, the J gene TRBJ2-3, with a tentative D call TRBD2 (6 bases). This clonotype was sampled from a donor at least 50 years old with non-small cell lung cancer. Here the sequenced sample was PBMCs, taken before or after stereotactic body radiation therapy (not recorded which). This chain's CDR3 is CASSWTSGLTTDTQYF. The CDR3 nucleotides read TGCGCCAGCAGCTGGACCAGCGGGCTTACCACAGATACGCAGTATTTT.